A single sample gave rise to the 26 T cell receptor beta chains below, sequenced in a study of OX40 agonist ivuxolimab in advanced cancers. Assay: immunoSEQ multiplex PCR; the TCRdb copy retains only in-frame clones and omits some. The table includes under 60,000 clones, just under 90% detected once. The source was CD4+ or CD8+ T cells sorted from blood, collected in a trial of the OX40 agonist ivuxolimab. The receptors were sampled from an adult with an advanced solid tumor such as melanoma, head and neck, liver or kidney cancer.

The chain recombines TRBV2 with TRBJ2-3; 13 positions agree with TRBD2. The CDR3 loop spans 15 amino acids. V trimming: 8 bases; J trimming: 6 bases; junction bases outside the gene matches: 8. Germline V gene lookup returns CDR1 SNHLY and CDR2 FYNNEI. As DNA, the CDR3 is TGTGCCAGCGGCCGACTAGCGGGAGGCGTGGATACGCAGTATTTT. Residues: CASGRLAGGVDTQYF.

This sequence joins TRBV15 and TRBJ2-7; 9 nucleotides match TRBD2. The trim removed 1 base at V and 3 bases at J, leaving 7 bases unmatched. The CDR3 length is 16 residues. CDR1 and CDR2 from the germline V gene are LNHNV and YYDKDF (reference sequence). CDR3 sequence (DNA): TGTGCCACCAGCAGAGTCACTAGCGGGTTCTTCTACGAGCAGTACTTC. Translation gives CATSRVTSGFFYEQYF.

The J gene is TRBJ2-5, the V gene TRBV29-1, with 8 bases identical to TRBD2. V dropped 4 bases and J dropped 5; count of bases not matched to a gene: 3. Per the germline V gene, CDR1 is SQVTM and CDR2 is ANQGSEA. This CDR3 is 12 amino acids long. In DNA, the CDR3 is TGCAGCGTTGGTAGCGGGATGGAGACCCAGTACTTC. It codes for CSVGSGMETQYF. Supplemented by reference TRBV29-1 and TRBJ2-5, the full variable domain reads SAVISQKPSRDICQRGTSLTIQCQVDSQVTMMFWYRQQPGQSLTLIATANQGSEATYESGFVIDKFPISRPNLTFSTLTVSNMSPEDSSIYLCSVGSGMETQYFGPGTRLLVL.

The chain couples TRBV6-1 to TRBJ2-7, with D possibly TRBD1 on 5 matching bases. The V and J ends lost 4 bases and 4 bases respectively, with 11 bases between them. Germline V CDR1 and CDR2: MNHNS, SASEGT. The length of the CDR3 is 13 residues. The CDR3 bases are TGTGCCAGCAGTGTGGACACACGGTACGAGCAGTACTTC. Translated: CASSVDTRYEQYF.

The table lists this clone with a count of one. The V and J genes are TRBV15 and TRBJ1-5, with D perhaps TRBD1 (6 bases). Germline V lookup: CDR1 LNHNV, CDR2 YYDKDF (reference sequence). The CDR3 is 16 residues long. Trimming shortened V by 1 base and J by 2 bases, and 12 bases separated the two germline ends. CDR3 in amino acids: CATSRGNRAGNQPQHF. CDR3 bases: TGTGCCACCAGCAGAGGGAACAGGGCTGGCAATCAGCCCCAGCATTTT.

The genes are TRBV6-4 and TRBJ2-7; D perhaps matches TRBD2 (5 bases). Germline V gene sequence: CDR1 MRHNA, CDR2 SNTAGT. The CDR3 has 17 amino acids. Between the trimmed V and J ends, which lost 0 bases and 4 bases, there was a span of 19 bases. The CDR3 DNA reads as TGTGCCAGCAGTGACTCAAGAGGCAGACGGGGTATATACGAGCAGTACTTC. It encodes CASSDSRGRRGIYEQYF.

This clone has a handful of counts. The chain carries TRBV7-2 and TRBJ1-2; 7 bases fit TRBD1. This CDR3 comprises 13 residues. Germline V CDR1 and CDR2: SGHTA, FQGNSA. V was pared by 5 bases and J by 6 bases, with 6 bases of the junction left unmatched. The chain's CDR3 is CASSQQGVNGYTF. CDR3 in DNA: TGTGCCAGCAGCCAGCAGGGGGTAAATGGCTACACCTTC.

The chain employs TRBV5-6 and TRBJ2-5, with D possibly called TRBD1 or TRBD2 (6 bases each). V was cut by 4 bases and J by 5 bases, with 15 bases left in between. Germline V gene data show CDR1 as SGHDT and CDR2 as YYEEEE. The CDR3 extends over 14 amino acids. This CDR3 is CASSLRGARETQYF. In DNA form, the CDR3 reads TGTGCCAGCAGCCTGAGGGGGGCGCGGGAGACCCAGTACTTC.

V gene TRBV6-1 combines with J gene TRBJ2-7; TRBD1 is a possible D gene (5 bases). The germline CDR1 and CDR2 sequences are MNHNS and SASEGT. This CDR3 has 14 residues. Trimming pared 10 bases from V and 4 bases from J, leaving 20 bases between. CDR3 in amino acids: CATEPQGLGYEQYF. The CDR3 DNA reads TGTGCCACCGAGCCCCAGGGCCTCGGATACGAGCAGTACTTC.

This clone was picked up one time. The chain is built from TRBV28 and TRBJ2-3, with 7 bases matching TRBD2. Trimming removed 5 bases from V and 3 bases from J; junction bases left unmatched: 14. This CDR3 is 17 amino acids long. The germline V gene has CDR1 MDHEN and CDR2 SYDVKM. The CDR3, as DNA: TGTGCCAGCAGTCCCTTCGCCTGGCGGGAGAGGACAGATACGCAGTATTTT. Amino acid sequence: CASSPFAWRERTDTQYF. The complete variable domain, with remaining parts taken from reference TRBV28 and TRBJ2-3, reads DVKVTQSSRYLVKRTGEKVFLECVQDMDHENMFWYRQDPGLGLRLIYFSYDVKMKEKGDIPEGYSVSREKKERFSLILESASTNQTSMYLCASSPFAWRERTDTQYFGPGTRLTVL.

The gene calls are TRBV28 and TRBJ2-1; 9 bases line up with TRBD2. Germline values: CDR1 MDHEN, CDR2 SYDVKM. The V segment lost 5 bases and the J segment 7 bases; nucleotides outside the gene matches: 12. This CDR3 spans 16 amino acids. As DNA, the CDR3 is TGTGCCAGCAGTCCGGAGGGCCTAGCGGGAAGGAATGAGCAGTTCTTC. The encoded protein is CASSPEGLAGRNEQFF.

This clone rates as medium-sized. This rearrangement joins TRBV7-2 to TRBJ1-4; weak D call: TRBD1 (5 bases). Germline CDR1 reads SGHTA; CDR2 reads FQGNSA. Trimming stripped 3 bases from V and 0 bases from J, with 8 bases between. This CDR3 comprises 15 residues. CDR3 residues: CASSLGLTTNEKLFF. The CDR3 region has the DNA TGTGCCAGCAGCTTGGGACTGACAACTAATGAAAAACTGTTTTTT.

The chain's CDR3 is CSALGGPTYNEQFF. The CDR3 DNA reads TGCAGCGCCCTGGGAGGGCCTACCTACAATGAGCAGTTCTTC. The chain has TRBV29-1 and TRBJ2-1; 7 bases agree with TRBD2. CDR3 length: 14 amino acids. Germline V gives CDR1 SQVTM, CDR2 ANQGSEA. V gave up 7 bases and J gave up 2 bases; unmatched junction bases: 8.

This clone was counted a single time. This chain links TRBV4-1 with TRBJ1-5; D is unclear. Germline CDR1 reads MGHRA; CDR2 reads YSYEKL. The CDR3 length is 16 residues. The V end was cut by 1 base, the J end by 4 bases, with 14 bases between. The CDR3 protein is CASSQGSSDFNQPQHF. The CDR3 DNA sequence: TGCGCCAGCAGCCAAGGTTCGTCCGATTTTAATCAGCCCCAGCATTTT.

This clone has just one count. The gene calls are TRBV11-3 and TRBJ2-1, with TRBD2 as a possible D gene (5 bases). The CDR3 is 15 amino acids. V lost 2 bases and J lost 0, with 8 bases in between. The germline gives CDR1 SGHNT, CDR2 YENEEA. CDR3: CASSLYSGSYNEQFF. CDR3 DNA: TGTGCCAGCAGCTTATACAGCGGCTCCTACAATGAGCAGTTCTTC.

The rearrangement links TRBV10-3 to TRBJ1-1, with a tentative D call TRBD1 (5 bases). The CDR3 has 14 residues. Trimming removed 4 bases from V and 3 bases from J, with 12 bases in between. Germline assignment: CDR1 ENHRY and CDR2 SYGVKD. The CDR3 here is CAISGELGDTEAFF. The DNA for the CDR3 is TGTGCCATCAGTGGGGAGTTAGGGGACACTGAAGCTTTCTTT.

This chain joins TRBV4-1 and TRBJ2-5; no clear D. The CDR3 consists of 13 residues. The germline gives CDR1 MGHRA, CDR2 YSYEKL. The V gene lost 1 base and the J gene lost 9 bases, with 12 bases spanning the gap. CDR3 bases: TGCGCCAGCAGCCAAGCCCCGCCCGAGCCCCAGTACTTC. Its protein product is CASSQAPPEPQYF.

This chain joins TRBV5-5 and TRBJ2-1; 10 nucleotides align to TRBD1. Germline CDR1 reads SGHKS; CDR2 reads YYEKEE (reference sequence). The CDR3 runs 15 residues. V was pared by 0 bases and J by 6 bases, with 3 bases of the junction left unmatched. The CDR3 bases are TGTGCCAGCAGCTTGGTGGGACAGGGGATCAATGAGCAGTTCTTC. This gives the protein CASSLVGQGINEQFF.

The V gene is TRBV29-1, the J gene TRBJ2-7, with a possible D match to TRBD1 (5 bases). Trimming took 5 bases from V and 2 from J, leaving 10 bases between them. Per germline, CDR1 SQVTM and CDR2 ANQGSEA. The CDR3 loop spans 12 amino acids. Written as DNA, the CDR3 is TGCAGCGTTCCAAGGGGCGCCTACGAGCAGTACTTC. It translates to CSVPRGAYEQYF.

This chain joins TRBV7-7 and TRBJ2-5, with a possible D match to TRBD1 (6 bases). This CDR3 is built from 14 residues. The V end lost 4 bases, the J end lost 4 bases, and 13 bases lay between the germline ends. Germline lookup yields CDR1 SSHAT and CDR2 FNYEAQ (reference sequence). The CDR3 DNA reads TGTGCCAGCAGCTCAACAGGGATGGGAGAGACCCAGTACTTC. This codes for CASSSTGMGETQYF.

DNA for the CDR3: TGTGCCAGCTCAGAACGGACTAGCGGGAGGGCCGACGACGAGCAGTACTTC. It is translated as CASSERTSGRADDEQYF. The chain joins TRBV18 to TRBJ2-7; 15 nucleotides line up with TRBD2. The trim removed 5 bases at V and 5 bases at J, leaving 10 bases unmatched. Germline CDR1 KGHSH, CDR2 LQKENI. The CDR3 has 17 amino acids.

The V call is TRBV2, the J call TRBJ2-1; 7 nucleotides agree with TRBD2. The CDR3 has 15 residues. Germline CDR1 reads SNHLY; CDR2 reads FYNNEI. Germline trimming cut 7 bases from V and 3 bases from J; bases unmatched to any gene: 9. CDR3 residues: CASKARGSNYNEQFF. CDR3 DNA: TGTGCCAGCAAGGCGCGCGGGAGTAACTACAATGAGCAGTTCTTC. Using reference TRBV2 and TRBJ2-1 for the parts outside the CDR3, the full variable domain is EPEVTQTPSHQVTQMGQEVILRCVPISNHLYFYWYRQILGQKVEFLVSFYNNEISEKSEIFDDQFSVERPDGSNFTLKIRSTKLEDSAMYFCASKARGSNYNEQFFGPGTRLTVL.

V is TRBV5-1 and J is TRBJ2-1, with TRBD2 as a possible D gene (5 bases). The germline CDR1 and CDR2 sequences are SGHRS and YFSETQ. The CDR3 extends over 14 amino acids. Trimming removed 6 bases at V and 4 bases at J, with 14 bases between. This chain's CDR3 is CASNMLSGYNEQFF. As DNA, the CDR3 is TGCGCCAGCAATATGTTGAGCGGATACAATGAGCAGTTCTTC.

A few counts support this clone. The J gene is TRBJ2-7, the V gene TRBV7-6; no clear D gene. The CDR3 runs 11 residues. Germline CDR1 reads SGHVS; CDR2 reads FNYEAQ. V gave up 1 base and J gave up 5 bases, with 3 bases separating them. As DNA, the CDR3 is TGTGCCAGCAGCTTAGGGGACGAGCAGTACTTC. It encodes CASSLGDEQYF.

This clone came up once. CDR3 region: CASSPGTGARETQYF. The CDR3 coding sequence is TGTGCCAGCTCACCAGGGACAGGGGCAAGGGAGACCCAGTACTTC. The chain is built from TRBV18 and TRBJ2-5; 10 bases are a match to TRBD1. The CDR3 is 15 amino acids. Germline assignment: CDR1 KGHSH and CDR2 LQKENI. V trimming: 2 bases; J trimming: 5 bases; junction bases outside the gene matches: 5. The full variable domain, in which reference TRBV18 and TRBJ2-5 provide the parts outside the CDR3, is NAGVMQNPRHLVRRRGQEARLRCSPMKGHSHVYWYRQLPEEGLKFMVYLQKENIIDESGMPKERFSAEFPKEGPSILRIQQVVRGDSAAYFCASSPGTGARETQYFGPGTRLLVL.

The rearrangement links TRBV5-1 to TRBJ2-2; weak D call: TRBD2 (6 bases). Per the germline V gene, CDR1 is SGHRS and CDR2 is YFSETQ. V gave up 0 bases and J gave up 7 bases, with 13 bases separating them. CDR3 size: 15 residues. DNA for the CDR3: TGCGCCAGCAGCTTGGGACCTAGCGCGGGCGGGGAGCTGTTTTTT. Protein product: CASSLGPSAGGELFF.